This T cell receptor beta chain derives from a study of T cells in severe cutaneous drug reactions. Study-wide results and limits: TRBV12-4 use rose strongly in carbamazepine-induced Stevens-Johnson syndrome or toxic epidermal necrolysis, averaging approximately 34% in blister cells and about 5% in PBMC. One public TCRbeta CDR3 appeared in all seven blister samples, averaging about 13%.

The iRepertoire multiplex PCR system with TCR subtype-specific primers built both bulk and single-cell libraries. Multiplex PCR targeting V, D and J genes made bulk TCR beta libraries. TCRdb re-called the multiplex PCR reads; one entry per CDR3 protein, DNA not given. This repertoire includes more than 2,500 distinct CDR3 sequences. The CDR3 contains 13 residues. CDR1 and CDR2 from the germline V gene are SQVTM and ANQGSEA. Regarding this clonotype: Its antigen is unknown.

The donors had carbamazepine-induced Stevens-Johnson syndrome or toxic epidermal necrolysis. The receptor was derived from a human donor with toxic epidermal necrolysis, a severe cutaneous drug reaction. V gene TRBV29-1 combines with J gene TRBJ2-7. The sample comprised cells from a skin blister. The chain's CDR3 is CSVEAGGPYEQYF.